This is a list of T cell receptor beta chains from one sample in a study of early T cells in non-severe SARS-CoV-2 infection. From the 5' RACE reads, TCRdb called clonotypes with MiXCR, one entry per CDR3 protein. The table includes fewer than 70,000 distinct CDR3 sequences, roughly 4.8% detected once. The source material was whole blood, sampled at baseline. The receptors were gathered from an adult who was a healthcare worker with PCR-confirmed SARS-CoV-2 infection or an uninfected control (not recorded which). The donor label of this sample is uncertain. Both conserved end residues are part of each CDR3. The D gene is left open where the match is weak. Rows give clone size only sometimes, using once, few, many, or a class for an expanded clone.

>TRBD2|TRBJ2-1|TRBV12-3/TRBV12-4|many
TGTGCCAGCAGTTTAGGACTAGCCATTGAGCAGTTCTTC
CASSLGLAIEQFF
>TRBD1|TRBJ1-5|TRBV13|many
TGTGCCAGCAGCTTGGGACAGGGGCTCAATCAGCCCCAGCATTTT
CASSLGQGLNQPQHF
>NA|TRBJ1-5|TRBV28|few
TGTGCCAGCAGGCCCTCAGCGGGACACCTTAGCAATCAGCCCCAGCATTTT
CASRPSAGHLSNQPQHF
>NA|TRBJ2-3|TRBV7-6|NA
TGTGCCAGCAGACCCTGGGGGCGAGACACAGATACGCAGTATTTT
CASRPWGRDTDTQYF
>NA|TRBJ1-1|TRBV20-1|NA
TGCAGTGCTAGAGAGAGGACCCCCCCGGGGACTGAAGCTTTCTTT
CSARERTPPGTEAFF
>NA|TRBJ1-2|TRBV6-1|many
TGTGCCAGCAGTGAACAGGGAGCTAACTATGGCTACACCTTC
CASSEQGANYGYTF
>TRBD1|TRBJ2-1|TRBV24-1|many
TGTGCCACCAGTGACCCCGGACAGGGCAATGAGCAGTTCTTC
CATSDPGQGNEQFF
>TRBD1|TRBJ1-1|TRBV7-2|few
TGTGCCAGCAGCCTACAGGGGGCTGGCACTGAAGCTTTCTTT
CASSLQGAGTEAFF
>NA|TRBJ2-7|TRBV5-1|few
TGCGCCAGCAGTGATACTGCCGAGCAGTACTTC
CASSDTAEQYF
>NA|TRBJ2-2|TRBV11-3|few
TGTGCCAGCAGCTTAGTCCAGCAAACCACCGGGGAGCTGTTTTTT
CASSLVQQTTGELFF
>TRBD1|TRBJ1-1|TRBV6-2/TRBV6-3|NA
TGTGCCAGCAGTTACTCAGGGACAGGGGGCGTATACACTGAAGCTTTCTTT
CASSYSGTGGVYTEAFF
>NA|TRBJ2-3|TRBV20-1|many
TGCAGTGCTAGAGATTTTACCGGGGGTAGGGGCCCCGGGGATACGCAGTATTTT
CSARDFTGGRGPGDTQYF
>TRBD1|TRBJ2-7|TRBV7-8|many
TGTGCCAGCAGCACGACAGGGGGCAGGTACGAGCAGTACTTC
CASSTTGGRYEQYF
>NA|TRBJ1-1|TRBV2|NA
TGTGCCAGCAGTGAAGGTTTGAACACTGAAGCTTTCTTT
CASSEGLNTEAFF
>NA|TRBJ1-2|TRBV19|many
TGTGCCAGTAGTATCTTTCAGGGGACCTATGGCTACACCTTC
CASSIFQGTYGYTF
>NA|TRBJ2-7|TRBV27|few
TGTGCCAGCAGTCCACCGGGTCATACCTACGAGCAGTACTTC
CASSPPGHTYEQYF
>NA|TRBJ1-1|TRBV11-3|many
TGTGCCAGCAGCTTGGGAACAGGAGCCATGAACACTGAAGCTTTCTTT
CASSLGTGAMNTEAFF
>NA|TRBJ2-5|TRBV12-3/TRBV12-4|many
TGTGCCAGCAGTTTTCAAGAGACCCAGTACTTC
CASSFQETQYF
>NA|TRBJ2-1|TRBV12-3/TRBV12-4|many
TGTGCCAGCAGGGAACCCATCACAGGACACAATGAGCAGTTCTTC
CASREPITGHNEQFF
>TRBD1|TRBJ1-2|TRBV5-1|few
TGCGCCAGCAGCTTGGGGACAGGCGGGGTTGAGGACACCTTC
CASSLGTGGVEDTF
>NA|TRBJ2-7|TRBV20-1|NA
TGCAGTGCTATCCTCTACGGCGAGCAGTACTTC
CSAILYGEQYF
>NA|TRBJ2-7|TRBV20-1|many
TGCAGTGCCAGGTCTCGCTTTATTCCGTACGAGCAGTACTTC
CSARSRFIPYEQYF
>NA|TRBJ2-1|TRBV7-6|many
TGTGCCAGCAGCACCTTGGCTCAGGTCGGAGGGCAGTTCTTC
CASSTLAQVGGQFF
>NA|TRBJ2-7|TRBV4-1|few
TGCGCCAGCAGCCAAGCAACAGGGAGTCCATCCTACGAGCAGTACTTC
CASSQATGSPSYEQYF
>NA|TRBJ2-7|TRBV30|many
TGTGCCTGGAGTGTGAAGGGGGTCAGTAGCGAGCAGTACTTC
CAWSVKGVSSEQYF
>NA|TRBJ1-1|TRBV24-1|many
TGTGCCACCAGTGATGGGATCGGGACTTCCCGGAGGGCTTTCTTT
CATSDGIGTSRRAFF
>NA|TRBJ1-1|TRBV6-6|many
TGTGCCAGCAGCTACGGAGGCCCCCAAGCTTTCTTT
CASSYGGPQAFF
>NA|TRBJ1-1|TRBV5-1|many
TGCGCCAGCAGCTTGCGGACCCCAGGCACTGAAGCTTTCTTT
CASSLRTPGTEAFF